This TCR beta chain is drawn from a study of blood T cell repertoires in COVID-19 (dated by TCRdb to 2018 to 2020). With respect to the entire study: Samples covering the acute and convalescent phases of COVID-19 were provided by collaborators in the United States, Italy and Spain. A freely available public database, intended as a resource for researchers studying the immune response to SARS-CoV-2, is where the repertoires were released. The material from the prospective study consisted of cDNA or gDNA derived from T cells, B-cell-depleted T cells, or PBMCs. Samples were obtained from the ongoing ImmuneRACE study (first 160 participants) and from approximately 1,200 subjects provided by 6 global collaborators. Where HLA class I and class II types were available, the types were taken from metadata supplied by the sample provider, not from assay-based typing. Deeply sampled blood TCRbeta repertoires from subjects exposed to, actively infected with, or recovered from COVID-19 were included in the dataset. Nearly every sample came with metadata listing a de-identified subject ID, COVID-19 status, age in years and sex. Broad study findings and their caveats: The amount of clinical and demographic metadata varied by source and participant and was provided uncurated.

One collaborating source in Seattle enrolled patients during active infection and followed them longitudinally through the course of disease. Collaborating institutions collected whole blood in K2EDTA tubes following their own protocols. Collaborator samples were shipped for TCRbeta analysis as frozen whole blood, isolated PBMCs, or DNA extracted from either sample type. This clone was seen a few times. Its antigen is still unknown. Base qualities are missing; no much larger clone stands one base away. The immunoSEQ Assay, a bias-controlled multiplex PCR, was used to amplify TCRbeta CDR3 regions from genomic DNA. The study's processing was this. Within the assay, amplification of reference gene primers was used to estimate how many nucleated cells each sample contained. To quantify the absolute abundance of each unique TCRbeta CDR3 rearrangement, sequence reads were collapsed and filtered. For each sample, productive Simpson clonality was calculated as the square root of Simpson's diversity index over productive rearrangements. TCRdb limited this immuneACCESS table to in-frame rearrangements with V and J called. A share of clones is missing; checked studies link under half to unresolved V genes, and the rest is unexplained. V and J calls and clone size are those listed in that table; D and trimming were worked out from the DNA. A total of approximately 120,000 clones appear in this sample, 85% to 90% of them only once. Approximately 3.5% of the sample is taken by the ten largest.

V trim: 5 bases; J trim: 4 bases; unmatched bases: 7. From cysteine to phenylalanine, the CDR3 is 14 amino acids long. The DNA shown is the 42-base CDR3, in frame from base 1. Based on the germline V gene, the CDR1 and CDR2 sequences are MDHEN and SYDVKM. The chain is assembled from TRBV28 and TRBJ1-2; 7 central nucleotides agree with TRBD1. Sequences were obtained from peripheral blood. This sequence was found in a woman older than 75 with COVID-19, enrolled during active disease. In nucleotides, the sequence is TGTGCCAGCAGTGGGACGGGACAGACCTATGGCTACACCTTC. This sequence encodes CASSGTGQTYGYTF.